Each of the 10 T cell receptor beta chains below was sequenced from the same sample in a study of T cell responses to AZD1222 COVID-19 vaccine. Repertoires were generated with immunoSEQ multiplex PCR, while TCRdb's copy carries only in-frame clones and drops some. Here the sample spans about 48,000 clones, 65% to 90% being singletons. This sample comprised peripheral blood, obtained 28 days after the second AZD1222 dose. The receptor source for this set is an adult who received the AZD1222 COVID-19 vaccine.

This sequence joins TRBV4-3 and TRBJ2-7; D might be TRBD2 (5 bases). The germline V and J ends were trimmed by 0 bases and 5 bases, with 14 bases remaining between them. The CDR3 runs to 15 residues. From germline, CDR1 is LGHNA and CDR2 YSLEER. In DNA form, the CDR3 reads TGCGCCAGCAGCCAAGATCCGGGTGGGAGAGACGAGCAGTACTTC. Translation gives CASSQDPGGRDEQYF.

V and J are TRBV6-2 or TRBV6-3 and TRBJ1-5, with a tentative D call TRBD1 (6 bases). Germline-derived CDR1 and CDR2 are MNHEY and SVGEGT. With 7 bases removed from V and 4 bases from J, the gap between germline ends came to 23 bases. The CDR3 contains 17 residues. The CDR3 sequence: CASTPTGIPLLNQPQHF. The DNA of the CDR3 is TGTGCCAGCACCCCGACAGGTATCCCCCTTCTAAATCAGCCCCAGCATTTT.

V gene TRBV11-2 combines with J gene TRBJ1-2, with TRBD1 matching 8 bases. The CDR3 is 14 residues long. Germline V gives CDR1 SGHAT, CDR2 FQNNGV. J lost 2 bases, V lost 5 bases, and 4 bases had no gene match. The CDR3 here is CASSARGPNYGYTF. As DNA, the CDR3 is TGTGCCAGCAGCGCCAGGGGGCCAAACTATGGCTACACCTTC. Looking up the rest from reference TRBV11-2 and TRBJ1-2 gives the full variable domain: EAGVAQSPRYKIIEKRQSVAFWCNPISGHATLYWYQQILGQGPKLLIQFQNNGVVDDSQLPKDRFSAERLKGVDSTLKIQPAKLEDSAVYLCASSARGPNYGYTFGSGTRLTVV.

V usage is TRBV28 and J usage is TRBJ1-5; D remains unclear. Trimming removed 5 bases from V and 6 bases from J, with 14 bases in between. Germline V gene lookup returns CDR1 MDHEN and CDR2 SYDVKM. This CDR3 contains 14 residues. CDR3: CASSPALVGQPQHF. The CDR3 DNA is TGTGCCAGCAGTCCTGCCCTCGTGGGTCAGCCCCAGCATTTT.

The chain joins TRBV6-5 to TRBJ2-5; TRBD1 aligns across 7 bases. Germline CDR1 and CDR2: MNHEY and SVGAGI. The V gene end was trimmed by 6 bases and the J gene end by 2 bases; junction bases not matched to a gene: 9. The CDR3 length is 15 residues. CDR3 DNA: TGTGCCAGCAGACGTACAGGGGTAGGTCAAGAGACCCAGTACTTC. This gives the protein CASRRTGVGQETQYF.

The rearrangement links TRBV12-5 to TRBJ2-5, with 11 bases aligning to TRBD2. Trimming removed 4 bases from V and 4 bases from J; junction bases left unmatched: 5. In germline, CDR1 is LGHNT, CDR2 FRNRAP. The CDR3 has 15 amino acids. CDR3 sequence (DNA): TGTGCTAGTGGTTCGCCTCTAGCGGGAGGAGAGACCCAGTACTTC. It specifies CASGSPLAGGETQYF.

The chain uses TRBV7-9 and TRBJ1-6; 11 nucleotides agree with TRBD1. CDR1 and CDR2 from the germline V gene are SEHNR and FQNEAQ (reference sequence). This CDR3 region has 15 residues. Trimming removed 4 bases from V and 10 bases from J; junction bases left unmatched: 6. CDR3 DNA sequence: TGTGCCAGCAGCTACCGGACAGGGGGCACATCACCCCTCCACTTT. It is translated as CASSYRTGGTSPLHF.

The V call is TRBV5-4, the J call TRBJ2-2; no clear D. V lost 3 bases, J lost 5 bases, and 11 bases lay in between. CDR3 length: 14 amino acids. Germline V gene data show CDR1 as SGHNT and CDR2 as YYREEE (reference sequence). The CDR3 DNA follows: TGTGCCAGCAGCTCACCCTTAACTACCGGGGAGCTGTTTTTT. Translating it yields CASSSPLTTGELFF.

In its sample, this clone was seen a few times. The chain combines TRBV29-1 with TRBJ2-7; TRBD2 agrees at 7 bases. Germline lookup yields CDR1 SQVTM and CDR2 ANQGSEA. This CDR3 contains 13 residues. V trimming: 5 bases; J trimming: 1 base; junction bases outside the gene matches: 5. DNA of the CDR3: TGCAGCGTTAGACTAGCTCCTTCCTACGAGCAGTACTTC. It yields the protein CSVRLAPSYEQYF.

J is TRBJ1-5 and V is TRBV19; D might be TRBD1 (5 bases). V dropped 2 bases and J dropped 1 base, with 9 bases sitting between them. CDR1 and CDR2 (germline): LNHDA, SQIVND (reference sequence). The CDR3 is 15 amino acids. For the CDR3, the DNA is TGTGCCAGTAGTATATCAGGGCCCAGCAATCAGCCCCAGCATTTT. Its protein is CASSISGPSNQPQHF.